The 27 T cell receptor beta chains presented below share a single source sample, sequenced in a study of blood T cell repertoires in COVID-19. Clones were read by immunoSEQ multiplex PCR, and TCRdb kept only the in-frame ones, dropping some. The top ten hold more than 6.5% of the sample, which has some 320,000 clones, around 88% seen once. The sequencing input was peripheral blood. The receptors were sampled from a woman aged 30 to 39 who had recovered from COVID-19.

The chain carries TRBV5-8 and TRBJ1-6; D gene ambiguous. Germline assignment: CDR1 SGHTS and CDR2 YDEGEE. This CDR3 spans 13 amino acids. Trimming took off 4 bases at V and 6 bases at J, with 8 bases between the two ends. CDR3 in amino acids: CASSGELNSPLHF. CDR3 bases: TGTGCCAGCAGCGGAGAGCTTAATTCACCCCTCCACTTT.

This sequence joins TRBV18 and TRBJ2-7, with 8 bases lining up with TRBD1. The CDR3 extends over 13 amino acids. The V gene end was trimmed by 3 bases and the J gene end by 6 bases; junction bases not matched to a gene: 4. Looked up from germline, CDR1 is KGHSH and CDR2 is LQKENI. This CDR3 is CASSPTGAGEQYF. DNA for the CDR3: TGTGCCAGCTCACCGACAGGGGCGGGCGAGCAGTACTTC.

The CDR3 coding sequence is TGTGCCGGGAAAGGAGGGTCCAGGGGCTACACCTTC. Its protein product is CAGKGGSRGYTF. The V gene is TRBV7-9, the J gene TRBJ1-2; D is ambiguous. This CDR3 comprises 12 residues. The V end lost 11 bases, the J end lost 8 bases, and 18 bases lay between the germline ends. Germline V lookup: CDR1 SEHNR, CDR2 FQNEAQ (reference sequence).

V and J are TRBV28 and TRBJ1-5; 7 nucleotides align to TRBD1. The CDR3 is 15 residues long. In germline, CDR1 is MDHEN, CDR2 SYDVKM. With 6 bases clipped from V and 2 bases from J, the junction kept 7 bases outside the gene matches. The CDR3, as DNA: TGTGCCAGCAGCGGAGGACAGGCAGGCAATCAGCCCCAGCATTTT. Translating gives CASSGGQAGNQPQHF.

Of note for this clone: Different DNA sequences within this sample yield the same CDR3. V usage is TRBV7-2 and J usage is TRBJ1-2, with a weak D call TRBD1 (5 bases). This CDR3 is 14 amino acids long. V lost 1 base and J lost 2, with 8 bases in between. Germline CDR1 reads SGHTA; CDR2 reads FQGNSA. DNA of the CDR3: TGTGCCAGCAGCTTAGAAGCAGGGAACTATGGCTACACCTTC. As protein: CASSLEAGNYGYTF.

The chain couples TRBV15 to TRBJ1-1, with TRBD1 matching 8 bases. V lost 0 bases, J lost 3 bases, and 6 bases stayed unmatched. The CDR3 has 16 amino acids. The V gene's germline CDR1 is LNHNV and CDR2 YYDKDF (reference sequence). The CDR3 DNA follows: TGTGCCACCAGCAGAGATTGGCGACAGGGGTACACTGAAGCTTTCTTT. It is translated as CATSRDWRQGYTEAFF.

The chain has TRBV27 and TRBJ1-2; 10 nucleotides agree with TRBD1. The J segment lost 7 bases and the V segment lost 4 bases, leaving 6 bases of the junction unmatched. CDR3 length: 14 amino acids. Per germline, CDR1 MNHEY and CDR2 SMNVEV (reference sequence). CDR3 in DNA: TGTGCCAGCAGTTCGACAGGGGGCGCGTCTGGCTACACCTTC. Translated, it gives CASSSTGGASGYTF.

The CDR3 region is CASSLMAGVTDTQYF. The CDR3 DNA reads as TGTGCCAGTAGTTTGATGGCAGGGGTAACAGATACGCAGTATTTT. The chain is built from TRBV19 and TRBJ2-3; maybe TRBD1 (6 bases). This CDR3 comprises 15 residues. The germline V gene has CDR1 LNHDA and CDR2 SQIVND (reference sequence). V was pared by 5 bases and J by 3 bases, with 15 bases between.

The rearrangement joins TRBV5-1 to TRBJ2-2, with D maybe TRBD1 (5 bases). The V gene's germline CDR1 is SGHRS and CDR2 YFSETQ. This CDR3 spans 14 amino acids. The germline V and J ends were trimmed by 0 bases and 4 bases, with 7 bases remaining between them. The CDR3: CASSLEGITGELFF. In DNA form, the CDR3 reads TGCGCCAGCAGCTTGGAGGGGATCACCGGGGAGCTGTTTTTT.

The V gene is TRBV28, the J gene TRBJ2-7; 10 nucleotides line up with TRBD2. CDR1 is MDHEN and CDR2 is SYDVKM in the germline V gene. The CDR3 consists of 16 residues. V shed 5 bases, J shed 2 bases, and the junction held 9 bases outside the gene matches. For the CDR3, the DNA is TGTGCCAGCAGTCCTCCCACTAGCGGGGCCCCCTACGAGCAGTACTTC. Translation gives CASSPPTSGAPYEQYF.

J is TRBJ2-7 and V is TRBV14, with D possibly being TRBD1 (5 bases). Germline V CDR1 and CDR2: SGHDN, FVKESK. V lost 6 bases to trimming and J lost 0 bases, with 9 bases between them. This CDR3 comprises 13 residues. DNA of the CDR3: TGTGCCAGCAGGCACAGGAGCTCCTACGAGCAGTACTTC. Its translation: CASRHRSSYEQYF.

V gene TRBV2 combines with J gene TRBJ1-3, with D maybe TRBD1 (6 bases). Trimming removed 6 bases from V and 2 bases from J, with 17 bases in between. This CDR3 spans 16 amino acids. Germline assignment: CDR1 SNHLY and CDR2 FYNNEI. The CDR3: CASSQGGVGAGNTIYF. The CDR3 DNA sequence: TGTGCCAGCAGCCAAGGGGGGGTAGGAGCTGGAAACACCATATATTTT.

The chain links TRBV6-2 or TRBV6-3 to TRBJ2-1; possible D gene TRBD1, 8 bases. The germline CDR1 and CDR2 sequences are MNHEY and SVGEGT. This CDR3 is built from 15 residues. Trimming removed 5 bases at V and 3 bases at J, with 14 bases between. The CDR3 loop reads CASSTTGGDYNEQFF. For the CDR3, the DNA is TGTGCCAGCAGTACTACAGGGGGGGACTACAATGAGCAGTTCTTC.

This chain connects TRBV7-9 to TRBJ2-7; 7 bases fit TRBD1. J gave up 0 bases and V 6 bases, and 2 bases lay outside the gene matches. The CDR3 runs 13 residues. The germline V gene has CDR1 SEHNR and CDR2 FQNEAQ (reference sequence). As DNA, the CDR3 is TGTGCCAGCAGTCGACAGGGCTCCTACGAGCAGTACTTC. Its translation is CASSRQGSYEQYF. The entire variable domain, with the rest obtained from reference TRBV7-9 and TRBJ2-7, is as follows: DTGVSQNPRHKITKRGQNVTFRCDPISEHNRLYWYRQTLGQGPEFLTYFQNEAQLEKSRLLSDRFSAERPKGSFSTLEIQRTEQGDSAMYLCASSRQGSYEQYFGPGTRLTVT.

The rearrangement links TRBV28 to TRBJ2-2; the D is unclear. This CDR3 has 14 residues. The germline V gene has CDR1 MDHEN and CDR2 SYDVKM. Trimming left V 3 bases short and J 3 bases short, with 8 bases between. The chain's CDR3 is CASSFSDHTGELFF. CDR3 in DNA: TGTGCCAGCAGTTTCAGTGATCACACCGGGGAGCTGTTTTTT.

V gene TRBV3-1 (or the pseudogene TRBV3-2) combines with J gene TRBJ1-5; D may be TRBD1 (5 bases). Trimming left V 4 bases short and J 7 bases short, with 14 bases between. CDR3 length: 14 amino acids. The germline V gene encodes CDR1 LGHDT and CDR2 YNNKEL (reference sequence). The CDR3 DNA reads TGTGCCAGCAGCCGACGGGGGGAGGGGCAGCCCCAGCATTTT. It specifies CASSRRGEGQPQHF.

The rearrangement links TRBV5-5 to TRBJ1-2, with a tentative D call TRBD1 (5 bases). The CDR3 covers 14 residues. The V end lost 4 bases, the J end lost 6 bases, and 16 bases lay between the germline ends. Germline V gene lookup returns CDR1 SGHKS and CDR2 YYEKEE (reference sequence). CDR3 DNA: TGTGCCAGCAGCAACCCCGGGACGGGGGATGGCTACACCTTC. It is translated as CASSNPGTGDGYTF.

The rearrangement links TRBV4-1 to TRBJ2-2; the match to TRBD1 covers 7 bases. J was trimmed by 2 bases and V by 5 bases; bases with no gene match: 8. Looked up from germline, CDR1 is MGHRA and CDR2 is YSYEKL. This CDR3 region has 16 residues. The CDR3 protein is CASSKNRDSNTGELFF. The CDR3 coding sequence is TGCGCCAGCAGCAAGAACCGGGACAGTAACACCGGGGAGCTGTTTTTT.

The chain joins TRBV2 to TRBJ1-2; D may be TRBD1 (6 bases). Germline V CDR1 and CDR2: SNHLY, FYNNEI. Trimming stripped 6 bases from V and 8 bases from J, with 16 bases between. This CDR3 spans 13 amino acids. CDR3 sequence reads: CASSSQGLGGYTF. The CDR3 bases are TGTGCCAGCAGCAGCCAGGGGTTGGGCGGCTACACCTTC.

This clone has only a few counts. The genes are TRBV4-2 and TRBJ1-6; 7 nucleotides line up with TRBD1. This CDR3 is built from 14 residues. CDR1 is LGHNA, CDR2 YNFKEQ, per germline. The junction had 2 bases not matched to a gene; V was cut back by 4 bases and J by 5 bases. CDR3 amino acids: CASSRGQHNSPLHF. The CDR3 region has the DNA TGTGCCAGCAGCCGGGGACAGCATAATTCACCCCTCCACTTT.

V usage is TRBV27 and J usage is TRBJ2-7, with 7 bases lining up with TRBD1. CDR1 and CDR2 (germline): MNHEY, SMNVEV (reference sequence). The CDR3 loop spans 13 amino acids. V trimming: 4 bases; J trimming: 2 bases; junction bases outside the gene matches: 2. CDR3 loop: CASSWGQTYEQYF. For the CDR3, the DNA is TGTGCCAGCAGTTGGGGACAGACCTACGAGCAGTACTTC.

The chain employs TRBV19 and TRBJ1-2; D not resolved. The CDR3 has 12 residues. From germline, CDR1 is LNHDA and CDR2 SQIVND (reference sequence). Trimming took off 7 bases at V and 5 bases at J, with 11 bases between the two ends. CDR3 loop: CASTSQLYGYTF. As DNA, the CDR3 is TGTGCCAGTACGTCACAGCTTTATGGCTACACCTTC.

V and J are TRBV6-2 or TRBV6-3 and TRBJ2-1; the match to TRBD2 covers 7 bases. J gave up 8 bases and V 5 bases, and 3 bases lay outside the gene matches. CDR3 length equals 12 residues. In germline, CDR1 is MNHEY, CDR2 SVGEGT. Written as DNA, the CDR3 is TGTGCCAGCAGTGGCACTAGCGATGAGCAGTTCTTC. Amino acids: CASSGTSDEQFF.

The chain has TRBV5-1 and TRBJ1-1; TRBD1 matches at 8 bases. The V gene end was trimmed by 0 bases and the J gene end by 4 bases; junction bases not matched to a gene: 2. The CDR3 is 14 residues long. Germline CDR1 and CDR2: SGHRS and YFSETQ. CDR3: CASSLDGTGTEAFF. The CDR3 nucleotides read TGCGCCAGCAGCTTGGACGGGACAGGCACTGAAGCTTTCTTT.

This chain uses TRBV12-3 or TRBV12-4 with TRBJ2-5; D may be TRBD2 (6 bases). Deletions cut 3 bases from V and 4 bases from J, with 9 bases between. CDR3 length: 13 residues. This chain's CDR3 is CASSFGDLETQYF. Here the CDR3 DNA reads TGTGCCAGCAGTTTTGGGGACTTAGAGACCCAGTACTTC.

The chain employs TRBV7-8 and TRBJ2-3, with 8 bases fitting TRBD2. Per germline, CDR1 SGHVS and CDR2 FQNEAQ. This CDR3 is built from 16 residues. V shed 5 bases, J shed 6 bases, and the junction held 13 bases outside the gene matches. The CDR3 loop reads CASSPNSGVYGDTQYF. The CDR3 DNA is TGTGCCAGCAGCCCCAATAGCGGGGTCTATGGGGATACGCAGTATTTT.

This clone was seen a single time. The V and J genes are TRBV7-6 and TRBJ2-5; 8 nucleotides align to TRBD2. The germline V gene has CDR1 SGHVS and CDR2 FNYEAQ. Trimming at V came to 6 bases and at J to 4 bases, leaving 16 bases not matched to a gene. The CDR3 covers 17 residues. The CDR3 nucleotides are TGTGCCAGCAGGCGGCTCCGTAGCGGGGTTGGGGGAGAGACCCAGTACTTC. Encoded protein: CASRRLRSGVGGETQYF.